Sequencing of this T cell receptor (beta chain) was carried out in a study of T-cell reconstitution after alpha-beta-depleted transplantation in children. Trimming took 2 bases from V and 5 from J, leaving 12 bases between them. The CDR3 is 14 residues long. Unique molecular identifiers were used in preparing the TCRbeta library. Each CDR3 protein gets one entry after TCRdb re-called the PCR reads with MiXCR. The table has fewer than 350,000 distinct CDR3 sequences, almost 8% seen once. Study-wide results and limits: Where some patients showed high TCRbeta diversity at day 60, it came from recipient T cells and thymic progenitors that had survived. Reportedly, only several hundred clones from non-depleted graft cells drove alpha-beta T-cell counts at about two months. Newly made T cells mostly supplied T-cell counts and diversity one year after transplant.

This clonotype was detected ten times or more. Its antigen remains unknown. The genes are TRBV12-3 or TRBV12-4 and TRBJ1-1; a weak D match, TRBD1 (5 bases). Source: peripheral blood, taken 360 days after TCRalphabeta/CD19-depleted stem cell transplant. The source is a female patient aged 2-15 years who had a stem cell transplant for Fanconi anemia, so the T cells may come from the graft donor. This chain's CDR3 is CASSLSPGRTEAFF. The DNA of the CDR3 is TGTGCCAGCAGTTTAAGCCCAGGGAGGACTGAAGCTTTCTTT.